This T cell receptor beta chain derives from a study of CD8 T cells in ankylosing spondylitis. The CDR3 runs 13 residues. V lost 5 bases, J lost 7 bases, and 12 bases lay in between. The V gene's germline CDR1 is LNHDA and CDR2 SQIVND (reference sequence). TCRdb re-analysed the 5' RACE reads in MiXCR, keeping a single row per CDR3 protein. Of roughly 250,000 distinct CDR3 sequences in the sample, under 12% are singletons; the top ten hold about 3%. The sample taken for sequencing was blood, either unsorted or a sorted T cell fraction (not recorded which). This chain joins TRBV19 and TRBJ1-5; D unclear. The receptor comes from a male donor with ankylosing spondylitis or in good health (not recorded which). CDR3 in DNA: TGTGCCAGTAGTCCCGGGCCTGCCCAGCCCCAGCATTTT. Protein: CASSPGPAQPQHF. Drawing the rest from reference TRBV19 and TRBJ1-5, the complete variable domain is DGGITQSPKYLFRKEGQNVTLSCEQNLNHDAMYWYRQDPGQGLRLIYYSQIVNDFQKGDIAEGYSVSREKKESFPLTVTSAQKNPTAFYLCASSPGPAQPQHFGDGTRLSIL.